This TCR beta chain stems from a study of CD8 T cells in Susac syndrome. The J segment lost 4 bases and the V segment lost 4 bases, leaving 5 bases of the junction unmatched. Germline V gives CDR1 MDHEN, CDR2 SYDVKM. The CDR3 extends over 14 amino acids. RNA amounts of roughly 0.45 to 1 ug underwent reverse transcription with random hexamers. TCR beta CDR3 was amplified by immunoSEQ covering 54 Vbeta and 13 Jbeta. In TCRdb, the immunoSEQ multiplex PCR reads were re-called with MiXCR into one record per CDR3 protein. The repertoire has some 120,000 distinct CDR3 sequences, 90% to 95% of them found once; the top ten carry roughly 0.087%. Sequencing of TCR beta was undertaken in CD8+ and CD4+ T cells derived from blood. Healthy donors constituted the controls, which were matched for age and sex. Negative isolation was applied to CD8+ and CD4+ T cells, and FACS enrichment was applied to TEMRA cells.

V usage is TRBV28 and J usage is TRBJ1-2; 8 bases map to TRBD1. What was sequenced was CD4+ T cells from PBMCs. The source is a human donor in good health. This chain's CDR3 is CASSSTGGFYGYTF. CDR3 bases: TGTGCCAGCAGTTCAACAGGGGGGTTCTATGGCTACACCTTC.